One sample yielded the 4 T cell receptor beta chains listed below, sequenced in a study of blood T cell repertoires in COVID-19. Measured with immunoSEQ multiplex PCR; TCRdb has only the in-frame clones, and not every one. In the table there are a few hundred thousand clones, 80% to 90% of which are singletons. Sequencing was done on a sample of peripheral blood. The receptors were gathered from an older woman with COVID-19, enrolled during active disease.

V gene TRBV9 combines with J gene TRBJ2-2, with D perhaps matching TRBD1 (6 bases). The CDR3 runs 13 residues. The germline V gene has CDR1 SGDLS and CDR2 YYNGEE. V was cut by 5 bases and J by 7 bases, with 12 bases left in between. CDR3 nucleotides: TGTGCCAGCAGGGCCAGACAGGACGGGGAGCTGTTTTTT. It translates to CASRARQDGELFF. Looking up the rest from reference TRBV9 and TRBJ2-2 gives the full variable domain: DSGVTQTPKHLITATGQRVTLRCSPRSGDLSVYWYQQSLDQGLQFLIQYYNGEERAKGNILERFSAQQFPDLHSELNLSSLELGDSALYFCASRARQDGELFFGEGSRLTVL.

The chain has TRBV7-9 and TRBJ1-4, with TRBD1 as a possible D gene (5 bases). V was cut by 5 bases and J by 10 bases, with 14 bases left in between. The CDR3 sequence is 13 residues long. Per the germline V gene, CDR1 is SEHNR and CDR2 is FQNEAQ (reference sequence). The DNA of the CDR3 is TGTGCCAGCAGCCTACGCGGGGGTGGAAAACTGTTTTTT. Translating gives CASSLRGGGKLFF.

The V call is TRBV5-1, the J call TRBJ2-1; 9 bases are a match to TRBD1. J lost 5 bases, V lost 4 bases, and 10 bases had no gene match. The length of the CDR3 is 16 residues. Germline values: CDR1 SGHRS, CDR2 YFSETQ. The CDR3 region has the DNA TGCGCCAGCAGCGCGACACAGGGGGCGCGGAACAATGAGCAGTTCTTC. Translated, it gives CASSATQGARNNEQFF.

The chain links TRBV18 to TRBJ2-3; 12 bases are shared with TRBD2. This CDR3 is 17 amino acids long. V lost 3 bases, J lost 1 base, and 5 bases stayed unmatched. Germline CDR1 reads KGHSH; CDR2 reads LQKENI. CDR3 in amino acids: CASSPTSGSFGTDTQYF. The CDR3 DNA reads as TGTGCCAGCTCACCGACTAGCGGGAGTTTCGGCACAGATACGCAGTATTTT. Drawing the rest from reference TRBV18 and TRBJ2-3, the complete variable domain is NAGVMQNPRHLVRRRGQEARLRCSPMKGHSHVYWYRQLPEEGLKFMVYLQKENIIDESGMPKERFSAEFPKEGPSILRIQQVVRGDSAAYFCASSPTSGSFGTDTQYFGPGTRLTVL.